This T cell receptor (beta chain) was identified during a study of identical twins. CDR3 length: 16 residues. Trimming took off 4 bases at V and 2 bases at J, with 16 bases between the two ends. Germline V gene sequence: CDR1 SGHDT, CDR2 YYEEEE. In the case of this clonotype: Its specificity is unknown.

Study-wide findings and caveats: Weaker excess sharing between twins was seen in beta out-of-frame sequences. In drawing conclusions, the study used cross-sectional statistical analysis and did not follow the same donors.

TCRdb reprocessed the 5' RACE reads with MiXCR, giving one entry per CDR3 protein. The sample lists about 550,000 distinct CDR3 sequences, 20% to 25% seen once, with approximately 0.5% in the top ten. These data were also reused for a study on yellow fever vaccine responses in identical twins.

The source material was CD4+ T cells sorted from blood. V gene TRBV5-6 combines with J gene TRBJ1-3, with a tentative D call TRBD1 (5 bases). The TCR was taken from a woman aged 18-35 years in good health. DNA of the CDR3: TGTGCCAGCAGCCCGAAATGGGGACTCCCTGGAAACACCATATATTTT. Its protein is CASSPKWGLPGNTIYF.